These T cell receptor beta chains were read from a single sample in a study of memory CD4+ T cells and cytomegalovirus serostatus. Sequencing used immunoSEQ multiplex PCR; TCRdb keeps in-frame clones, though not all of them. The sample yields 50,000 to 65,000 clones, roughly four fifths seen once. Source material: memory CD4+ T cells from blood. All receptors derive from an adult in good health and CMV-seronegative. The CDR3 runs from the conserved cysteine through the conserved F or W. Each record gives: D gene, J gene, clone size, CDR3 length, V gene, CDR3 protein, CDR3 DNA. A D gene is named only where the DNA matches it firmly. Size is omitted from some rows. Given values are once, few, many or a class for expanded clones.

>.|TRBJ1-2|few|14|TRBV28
CASSTPGRGSGYTF
TGTGCCAGCAGTACTCCTGGGCGGGGAAGCGGCTACACCTTC
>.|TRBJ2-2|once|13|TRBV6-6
CASSYEGIRELFF
TGTGCCAGCAGTTACGAAGGGATCCGGGAGCTGTTTTTT
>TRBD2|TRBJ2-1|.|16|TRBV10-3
CAISESLAGEGNEQFF
TGTGCCATCAGTGAGTCCCTAGCGGGAGAGGGCAATGAGCAGTTCTTC
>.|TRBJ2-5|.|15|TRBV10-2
CASRLGPQPQETQYF
TGCGCCAGCCGCCTCGGCCCTCAGCCCCAAGAGACCCAGTACTTC
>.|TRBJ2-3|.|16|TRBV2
CASTSHDTRPSDTQYF
TGTGCCAGCACCTCACATGATACCCGGCCGTCAGATACGCAGTATTTT
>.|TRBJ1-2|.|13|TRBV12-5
CASGLDGNYGYTF
TGTGCTAGTGGTTTGGACGGGAACTATGGCTACACCTTC
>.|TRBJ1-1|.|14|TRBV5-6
CASSLVGVNTEAFF
TGTGCCAGCAGCTTGGTTGGGGTGAACACTGAAGCTTTCTTT
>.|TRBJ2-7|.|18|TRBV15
CATSTREVIIGNPYEQYF
TGTGCCACCAGCACTCGCGAGGTAATCATCGGGAACCCTTACGAGCAGTACTTC
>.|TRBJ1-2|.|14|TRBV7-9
CASSLSFVPYGYTF
TGTGCCAGCAGCTTGAGCTTTGTACCCTATGGCTACACCTTC
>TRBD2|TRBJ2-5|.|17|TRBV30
CAWSVGRLAGYQETQYF
TGTGCCTGGAGTGTAGGGCGACTAGCGGGTTACCAAGAGACCCAGTACTTC
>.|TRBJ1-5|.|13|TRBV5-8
CASSLGGLGPQHF
TGTGCCAGCAGCTTGGGGGGATTGGGGCCCCAGCATTTT
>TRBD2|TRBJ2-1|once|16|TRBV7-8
CASSLGTSGGAGEQFF
TGTGCCAGCAGCTTAGGAACTAGCGGGGGGGCAGGTGAGCAGTTCTTC
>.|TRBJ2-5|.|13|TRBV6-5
CAAETQGRETQYF
TGTGCCGCGGAGACTCAGGGGAGGGAGACCCAGTACTTC
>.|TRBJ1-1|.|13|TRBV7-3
CASSTDRSTEAFF
TGTGCCAGCAGTACGGATCGAAGCACTGAAGCTTTCTTT
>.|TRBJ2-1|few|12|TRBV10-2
CASSVGGKEQFF
TGCGCCAGCAGTGTAGGCGGGAAAGAGCAGTTCTTC
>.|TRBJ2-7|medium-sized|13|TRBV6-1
CASSAATGSEQYF
TGTGCCAGCAGTGCCGCCACAGGGTCCGAGCAGTACTTC
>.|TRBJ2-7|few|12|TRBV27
CASSEGSHKQYF
TGTGCCAGCAGTGAAGGATCACACAAGCAGTACTTC
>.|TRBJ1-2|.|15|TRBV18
CASSPTKGPNYGYTF
TGTGCCAGCTCACCAACGAAGGGACCTAACTATGGCTACACCTTC
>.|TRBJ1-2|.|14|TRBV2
CASRDRLLPYGYTF
TGTGCCAGCAGGGACAGATTATTACCCTATGGCTACACCTTC
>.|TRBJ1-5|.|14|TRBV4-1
CASSREGGNQPQHF
TGCGCCAGCAGCCGAGAAGGGGGGAATCAGCCCCAGCATTTT